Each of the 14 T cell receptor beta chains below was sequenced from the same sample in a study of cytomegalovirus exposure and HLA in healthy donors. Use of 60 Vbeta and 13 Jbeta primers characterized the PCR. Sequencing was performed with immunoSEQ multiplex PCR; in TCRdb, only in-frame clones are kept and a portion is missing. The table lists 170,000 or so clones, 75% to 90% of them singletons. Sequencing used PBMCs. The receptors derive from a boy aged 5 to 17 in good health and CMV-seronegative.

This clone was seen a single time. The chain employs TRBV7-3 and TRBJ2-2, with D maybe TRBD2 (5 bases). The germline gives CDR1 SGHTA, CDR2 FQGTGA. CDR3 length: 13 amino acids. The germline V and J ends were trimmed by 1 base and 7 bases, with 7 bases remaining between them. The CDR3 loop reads CASSLIANGELFF. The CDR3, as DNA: TGTGCCAGCAGCTTAATAGCGAACGGGGAGCTGTTTTTT.

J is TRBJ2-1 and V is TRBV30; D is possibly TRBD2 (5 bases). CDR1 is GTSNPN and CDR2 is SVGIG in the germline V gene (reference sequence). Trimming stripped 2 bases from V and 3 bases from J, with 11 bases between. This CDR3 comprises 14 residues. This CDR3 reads CAWSSRGNYNEQFF. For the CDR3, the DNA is TGTGCCTGGAGTAGCCGGGGTAACTACAATGAGCAGTTCTTC.

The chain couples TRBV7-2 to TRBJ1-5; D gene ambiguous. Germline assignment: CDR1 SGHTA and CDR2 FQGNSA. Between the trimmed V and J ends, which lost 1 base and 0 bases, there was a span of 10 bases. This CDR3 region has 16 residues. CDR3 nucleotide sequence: TGTGCCAGCAGCTTAGTCCCTAGAAATAGCAATCAGCCCCAGCATTTT. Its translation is CASSLVPRNSNQPQHF.

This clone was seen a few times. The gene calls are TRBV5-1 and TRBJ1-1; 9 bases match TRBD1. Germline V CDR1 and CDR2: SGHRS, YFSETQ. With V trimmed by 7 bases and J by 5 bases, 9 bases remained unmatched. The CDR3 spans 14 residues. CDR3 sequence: CASCPGQGGTEAFF. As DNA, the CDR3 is TGCGCCAGCTGCCCGGGACAGGGAGGGACTGAAGCTTTCTTT. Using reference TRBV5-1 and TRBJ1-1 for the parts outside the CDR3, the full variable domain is KAGVTQTPRYLIKTRGQQVTLSCSPISGHRSVSWYQQTPGQGLQFLFEYFSETQRNKGNFPGRFSGRQFSNSRSEMNVSTLELGDSALYLCASCPGQGGTEAFFGQGTRLTVV.

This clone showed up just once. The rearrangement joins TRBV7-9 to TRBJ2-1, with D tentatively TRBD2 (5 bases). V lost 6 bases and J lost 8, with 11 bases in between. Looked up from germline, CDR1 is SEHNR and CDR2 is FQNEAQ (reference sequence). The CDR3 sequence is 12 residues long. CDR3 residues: CASRPGLDEQFF. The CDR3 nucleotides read TGTGCCAGCAGACCTGGACTTGATGAGCAGTTCTTC.

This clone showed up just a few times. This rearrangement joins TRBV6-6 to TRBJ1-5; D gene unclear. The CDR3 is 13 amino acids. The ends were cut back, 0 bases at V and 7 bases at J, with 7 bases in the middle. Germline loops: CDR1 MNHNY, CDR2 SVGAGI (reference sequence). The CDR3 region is CASSYSIYQPQHF. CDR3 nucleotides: TGTGCCAGCAGTTACTCTATCTACCAGCCCCAGCATTTT.

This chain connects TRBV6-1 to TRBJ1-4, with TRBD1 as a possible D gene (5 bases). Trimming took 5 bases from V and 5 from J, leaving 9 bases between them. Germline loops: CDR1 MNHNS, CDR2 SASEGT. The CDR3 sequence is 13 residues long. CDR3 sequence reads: CASSQGPNEKLFF. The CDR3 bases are TGTGCCAGCAGTCAGGGTCCAAATGAAAAACTGTTTTTT.

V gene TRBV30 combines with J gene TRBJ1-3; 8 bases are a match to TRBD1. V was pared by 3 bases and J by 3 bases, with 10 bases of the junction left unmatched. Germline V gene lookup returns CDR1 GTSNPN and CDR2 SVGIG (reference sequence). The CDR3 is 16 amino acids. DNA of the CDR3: TGTGCCTGGAGCCCACCGAACAGGGGGTATGGAAACACCATATATTTT. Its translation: CAWSPPNRGYGNTIYF.

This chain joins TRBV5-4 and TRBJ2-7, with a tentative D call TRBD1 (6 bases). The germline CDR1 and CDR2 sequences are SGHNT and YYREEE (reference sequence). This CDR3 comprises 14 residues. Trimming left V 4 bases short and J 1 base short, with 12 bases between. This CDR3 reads CASSPGRGSYEQYF. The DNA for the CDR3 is TGTGCCAGCAGCCCGGGCAGGGGATCCTACGAGCAGTACTTC.

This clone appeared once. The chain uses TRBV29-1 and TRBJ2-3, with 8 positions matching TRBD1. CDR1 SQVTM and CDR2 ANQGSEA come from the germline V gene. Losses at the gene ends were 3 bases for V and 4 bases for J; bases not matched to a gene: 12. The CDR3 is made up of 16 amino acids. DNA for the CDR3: TGCAGCGTTGACACGGCGGTCAGGGGGCGCCCAGATACGCAGTATTTT. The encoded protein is CSVDTAVRGRPDTQYF.

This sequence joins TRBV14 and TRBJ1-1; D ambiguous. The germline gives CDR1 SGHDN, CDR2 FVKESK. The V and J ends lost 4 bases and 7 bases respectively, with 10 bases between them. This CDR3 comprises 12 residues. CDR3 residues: CASSLQFGEAFF. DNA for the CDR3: TGTGCCAGCAGCCTACAGTTCGGTGAAGCTTTCTTT.

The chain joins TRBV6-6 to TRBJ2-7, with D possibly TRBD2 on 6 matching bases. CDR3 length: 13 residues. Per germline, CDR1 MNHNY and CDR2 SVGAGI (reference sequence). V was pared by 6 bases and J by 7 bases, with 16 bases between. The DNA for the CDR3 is TGTGCCAGCAGAGCGACTCTAGCGCGAGAGCAGTACTTC. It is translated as CASRATLAREQYF.

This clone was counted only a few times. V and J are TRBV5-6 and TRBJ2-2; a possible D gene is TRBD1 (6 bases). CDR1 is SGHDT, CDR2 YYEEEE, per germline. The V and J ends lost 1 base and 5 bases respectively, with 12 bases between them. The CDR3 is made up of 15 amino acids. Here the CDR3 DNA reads TGTGCCAGCAGCTTGTACCGGACAGCTACCGGGGAGCTGTTTTTT. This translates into CASSLYRTATGELFF.

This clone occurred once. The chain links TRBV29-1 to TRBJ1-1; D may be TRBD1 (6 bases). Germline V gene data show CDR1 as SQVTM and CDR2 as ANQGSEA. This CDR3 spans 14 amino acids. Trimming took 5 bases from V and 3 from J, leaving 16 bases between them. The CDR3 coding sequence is TGCAGCGTTTTGACAGGACGGGTACACACTGAAGCTTTCTTT. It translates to CSVLTGRVHTEAFF.